This is a list of T cell receptor beta chains from one sample in a study of blood T cell repertoires in COVID-19. The protocol was immunoSEQ multiplex PCR, while the TCRdb copy is restricted to in-frame clones and leaves out a portion. Of about 12,000 clones listed, roughly 80% are singletons. The source material was peripheral blood. The receptors were sampled from a man older than 75 with acute or convalescent COVID-19. Both conserved end residues are part of each CDR3. The D gene is left open where the match is weak. Clone size is stated in some rows and not others, as once, few, many or a class when expanded.

j_call d_call v_call clone_size cdr3_length cdr3_nt cdr3_aa
TRBJ1-6 TRBD1 TRBV7-9 . 14 TGTGCCAGCAGCGGGGACAGGGATAATTCACCCCTCCACTTT CASSGDRDNSPLHF
TRBJ2-7 TRBD1 TRBV7-9 . 18 TGTGCCAGCAGCATAACCGCGGGACAGGGAACAATCCCCTACGAGCAGTACTTC CASSITAGQGTIPYEQYF
TRBJ2-5 TRBD2 TRBV6-5 once 14 TGTGCCAGCAGTCGACTAGCCGTACAAGAGACCCAGTACTTC CASSRLAVQETQYF
TRBJ2-5 TRBD1 TRBV3-1/TRBV3-2 once 20 TGTGCCAGCAGCCAAGATTGGGAAGATAAGGGAGACAGGGGGCGGGAGACCCAGTACTTC CASSQDWEDKGDRGRETQYF
TRBJ1-5 . TRBV27 . 17 TGTGCCAGCAATCTCTCGGGATCTCATCCCAGCAATCAGCCCCAGCATTTT CASNLSGSHPSNQPQHF
TRBJ2-1 . TRBV7-9 . 14 TGTGCCAGCAGGTTGGGAGGGGGTGGCAATGAGCAGTTCTTC CASRLGGGGNEQFF
TRBJ2-5 . TRBV5-1 . 16 TGCGCCAGCAGCCCCGGGGAGGGGGTGACCCAAGAGACCCAGTACTTC CASSPGEGVTQETQYF
TRBJ2-5 . TRBV15 . 13 TGTGCCACCAGCAGACCCCCCATCCCAGGCCAGTACTTC CATSRPPIPGQYF
TRBJ2-1 TRBD1 TRBV7-2 . 13 TGTGCCAGCAGCATACAGGGGTTCAATGAGCAGTTCTTC CASSIQGFNEQFF
TRBJ2-1 . TRBV7-9 . 15 TGTGCCAGCAGCTCCTGGGGGGACGTGCGCAATGAGCAGTTCTTC CASSSWGDVRNEQFF
TRBJ1-4 . TRBV18 few 15 TGTGCCAGCTCCTTAAATCGGGGTTCAGATGAAAAACTGTTTTTT CASSLNRGSDEKLFF
TRBJ2-1 TRBD1 TRBV4-1 once 18 TGCGCCAGCAGCCAACTACAAGCGGGACAGGGGACCTACAATGAGCAGTTCTTC CASSQLQAGQGTYNEQFF
TRBJ2-2 TRBD2 TRBV7-7 . 17 TGTGCCAGCAGCCCCTCTAGCGGGGGGCCCGACACCGGGGAGCTGTTTTTT CASSPSSGGPDTGELFF
TRBJ2-7 TRBD1 TRBV7-8 . 13 TGTGCCAGCAAGGACAGGGGATATGGCGAGCAGTACTTC CASKDRGYGEQYF
TRBJ1-5 . TRBV6-1 . 16 TGTGCCAGCAGTGAATGGGCACTTTCCAGCAATCAGCCCCAGCATTTT CASSEWALSSNQPQHF
TRBJ1-4 . TRBV4-2 . 17 TGTGCCAGCAGCCAGACTGATAGATCCCAAGAAAGACCGAGGGTGTTTTTT CASSQTDRSQERPRVFF
TRBJ2-2 . TRBV2 . 15 TGTGCCAGCAGTGAACTGGGGCGCAGCACCGGGGAGCTGTTTTTT CASSELGRSTGELFF
TRBJ1-1 . TRBV12-3/TRBV12-4 . 13 TGTGCCAGCAGCCCCCGACAGAACACTGAAGCTTTCTTT CASSPRQNTEAFF
TRBJ1-1 TRBD1 TRBV5-6 . 16 TGTGCCAGCAGCTCAGAGTACGGGACAGGGGACACTGAAGCTTTCTTT CASSSEYGTGDTEAFF
TRBJ1-1 TRBD1 TRBV5-1 . 16 TGCGCCAGCAGCTTCTTCACAGGACAGGCGAACACTGAAGCTTTCTTT CASSFFTGQANTEAFF
TRBJ2-5 TRBD2 TRBV5-1 . 18 TGCGCCAGCAGCACACCCGGGACTAGCGCAACATACCAAGAGACCCAGTACTTC CASSTPGTSATYQETQYF
TRBJ2-7 . TRBV18 . 18 TGTGCCAGCTCACCTTCGACAGGCTCCTCCGGTCAGACCTACGAGCAGTACTTC CASSPSTGSSGQTYEQYF
TRBJ1-4 TRBD1 TRBV28 . 16 TGTGCCAGCAGTTTAGGGCGGGGGACAGGGGAGGAAAAACTGTTTTTT CASSLGRGTGEEKLFF
TRBJ2-3 TRBD1 TRBV9 . 16 TGTGCCAGCAGCGTAGCCCAACAGGGGGCGAGGGATACGCAGTATTTT CASSVAQQGARDTQYF
TRBJ1-6 . TRBV6-5 . 14 TGTGCCAGCAGTTACTCGATCGGGGATTCACCCCTCCACTTT CASSYSIGDSPLHF
TRBJ1-1 TRBD1 TRBV2 . 15 TGTGCCAGCAGTGACATAAGACAGGGGAACACTGAAGCTTTCTTT CASSDIRQGNTEAFF
TRBJ2-3 . TRBV5-1 once 11 TGCGCCAGCGCTAGAGCAGATACGCAGTATTTT CASARADTQYF
TRBJ1-4 . TRBV19 . 12 TGTGCCAGTAGGCAGGGTGATGAAAAACTGTTTTTT CASRQGDEKLFF
TRBJ1-2 TRBD1 TRBV2 . 12 TGTGCCAGCGCAGGGACAGGGTATGGCTACACCTTC CASAGTGYGYTF
TRBJ2-3 TRBD2 TRBV24-1 . 15 TGTGCCACCAGTGACCTAGCGGGGGACACAGATACGCAGTATTTT CATSDLAGDTDTQYF
TRBJ1-2 . TRBV11-2 once 12 TGTGCCAGCAGCTTAGAGGGAGATGGCTACACCTTC CASSLEGDGYTF
TRBJ1-2 . TRBV4-3 . 15 TGCGCCAGCAGCCAGTCCAGCAGGGGAAGCTATGGCTACACCTTC CASSQSSRGSYGYTF
TRBJ1-5 . TRBV12-3/TRBV12-4 . 13 TGTGCCAGCAGTTTATTAGAGAGGCAGCCCCAGCATTTT CASSLLERQPQHF
TRBJ1-3 . TRBV2 . 13 TGTGCCAGCACGCGGGCTCGGGGAAACACCATATATTTT CASTRARGNTIYF